This T cell receptor (beta chain) was recorded in a study of blood T cell repertoires in COVID-19. Across the study: The United States, Italy and Spain supplied acute and convalescent COVID-19 samples. PBMCs, B-cell-depleted T cells, or T cells were the source of the cDNA or gDNA that made up the material.

In the original workflow: Amplification with reference gene primers provided the estimates of nucleated cell counts. TCRdb's table, derived via immunoSEQ multiplex PCR, lists solely in-frame clones and lacks some. The V and J calls and the clone size are those of that table, but D and trimming were determined from the DNA. The repertoire includes about 50,000 clones, 90% of them detected once, and roughly 10% sits in the top ten. Sequencing used peripheral blood. This TCR was recovered from a woman of 80 years or more with acute or convalescent COVID-19.

CDR3 residues: CAISESGAVYEQYF. The CDR3 DNA reads TGTGCCATCAGTGAGTCGGGAGCGGTTTACGAGCAGTACTTC. This chain links TRBV10-3 with TRBJ2-7, with D perhaps matching TRBD2 (5 bases). The CDR3 loop spans 14 amino acids. Germline V lookup: CDR1 ENHRY, CDR2 SYGVKD. V was clipped by 0 bases and J by 4 bases, with 10 bases between them.